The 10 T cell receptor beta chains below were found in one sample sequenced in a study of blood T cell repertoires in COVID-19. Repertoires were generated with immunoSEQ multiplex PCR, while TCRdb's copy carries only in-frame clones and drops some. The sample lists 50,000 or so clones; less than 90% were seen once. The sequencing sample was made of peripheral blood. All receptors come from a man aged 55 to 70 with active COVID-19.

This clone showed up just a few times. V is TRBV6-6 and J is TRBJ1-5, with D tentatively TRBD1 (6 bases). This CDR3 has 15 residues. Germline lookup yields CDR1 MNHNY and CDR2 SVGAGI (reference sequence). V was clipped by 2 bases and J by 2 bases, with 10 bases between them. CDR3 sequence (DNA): TGTGCCAGCAGTTACGGAAGACAGGGCAATCAGCCCCAGCATTTT. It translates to CASSYGRQGNQPQHF.

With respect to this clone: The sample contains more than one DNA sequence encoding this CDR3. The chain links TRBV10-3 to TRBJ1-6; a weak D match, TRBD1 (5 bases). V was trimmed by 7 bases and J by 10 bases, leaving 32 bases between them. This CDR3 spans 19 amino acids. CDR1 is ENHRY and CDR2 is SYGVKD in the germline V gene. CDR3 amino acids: CAITVPTAKLVCSDSPLHF. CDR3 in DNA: TGTGCCATCACCGTTCCGACAGCGAAGTTGGTATGTAGTGACTCACCCCTCCACTTT.

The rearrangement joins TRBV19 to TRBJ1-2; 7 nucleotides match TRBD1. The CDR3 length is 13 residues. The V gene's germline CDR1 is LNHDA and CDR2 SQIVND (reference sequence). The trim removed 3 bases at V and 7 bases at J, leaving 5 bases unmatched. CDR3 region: CASSIGYRGGYTF. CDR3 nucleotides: TGTGCCAGTAGTATTGGATACAGGGGTGGCTACACCTTC.

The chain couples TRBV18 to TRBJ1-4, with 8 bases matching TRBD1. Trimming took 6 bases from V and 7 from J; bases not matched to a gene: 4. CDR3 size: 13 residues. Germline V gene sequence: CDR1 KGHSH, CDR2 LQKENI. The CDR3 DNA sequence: TGTGCCAGCTCGTTCGGACAGGGTGAAAAACTGTTTTTT. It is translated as CASSFGQGEKLFF. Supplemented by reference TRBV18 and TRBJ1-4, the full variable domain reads NAGVMQNPRHLVRRRGQEARLRCSPMKGHSHVYWYRQLPEEGLKFMVYLQKENIIDESGMPKERFSAEFPKEGPSILRIQQVVRGDSAAYFCASSFGQGEKLFFGSGTQLSVL.

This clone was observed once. Here the CDR3 reads CASSYDSSPAYEQYF. Here the CDR3 DNA reads TGTGCCAGCAGTTACGACTCCTCTCCCGCCTACGAGCAGTACTTC. This chain connects TRBV6-5 to TRBJ2-7; D not certain. Germline V lookup: CDR1 MNHEY, CDR2 SVGAGI. The CDR3 runs to 15 residues. V dropped 2 bases and J dropped 2 bases, with 13 bases sitting between them.

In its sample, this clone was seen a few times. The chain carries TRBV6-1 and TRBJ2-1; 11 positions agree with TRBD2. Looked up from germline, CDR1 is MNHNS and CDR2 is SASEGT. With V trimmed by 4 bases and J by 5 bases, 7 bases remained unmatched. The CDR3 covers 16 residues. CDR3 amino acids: CASSVSIAGGNNEQFF. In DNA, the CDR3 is TGTGCCAGCAGTGTTTCAATAGCGGGGGGGAACAATGAGCAGTTCTTC.

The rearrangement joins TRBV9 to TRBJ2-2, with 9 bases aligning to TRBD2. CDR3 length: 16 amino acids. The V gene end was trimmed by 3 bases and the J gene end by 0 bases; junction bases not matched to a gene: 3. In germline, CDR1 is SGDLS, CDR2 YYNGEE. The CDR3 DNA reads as TGTGCCAGCAGCGAAGCTAGCGGGGCGAACACCGGGGAGCTGTTTTTT. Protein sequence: CASSEASGANTGELFF.

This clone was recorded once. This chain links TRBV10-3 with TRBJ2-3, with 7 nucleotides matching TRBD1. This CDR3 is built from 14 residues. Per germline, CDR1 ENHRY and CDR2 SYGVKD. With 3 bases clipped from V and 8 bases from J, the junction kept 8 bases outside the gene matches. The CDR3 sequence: CAISEPGRQGTQYF. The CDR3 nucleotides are TGTGCCATCAGTGAACCGGGGCGACAGGGTACGCAGTATTTT.

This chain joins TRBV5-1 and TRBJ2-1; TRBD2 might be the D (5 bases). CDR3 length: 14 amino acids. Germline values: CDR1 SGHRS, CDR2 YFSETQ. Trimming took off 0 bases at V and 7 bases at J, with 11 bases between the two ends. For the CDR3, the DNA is TGCGCCAGCAGCTTGGCTGTACCGGGGAATGAGCAGTTCTTC. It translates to CASSLAVPGNEQFF.

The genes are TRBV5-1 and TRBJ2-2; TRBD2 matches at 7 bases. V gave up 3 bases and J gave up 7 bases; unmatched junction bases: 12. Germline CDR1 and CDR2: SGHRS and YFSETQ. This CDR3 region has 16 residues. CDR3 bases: TGCGCCAGCAGCTCGGGAGATAGCGGGTTAAACGGGGAGCTGTTTTTT. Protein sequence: CASSSGDSGLNGELFF.